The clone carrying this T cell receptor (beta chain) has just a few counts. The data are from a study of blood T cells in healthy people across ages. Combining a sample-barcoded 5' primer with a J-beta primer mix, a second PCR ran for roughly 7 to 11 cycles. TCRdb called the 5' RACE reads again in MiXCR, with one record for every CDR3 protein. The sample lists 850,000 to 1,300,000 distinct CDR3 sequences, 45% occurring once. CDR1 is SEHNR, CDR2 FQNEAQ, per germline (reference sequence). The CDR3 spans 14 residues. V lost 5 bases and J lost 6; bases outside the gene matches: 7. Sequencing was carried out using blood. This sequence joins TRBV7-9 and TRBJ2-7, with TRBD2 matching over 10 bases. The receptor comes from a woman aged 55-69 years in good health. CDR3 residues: CASSPGTSVIEQYF. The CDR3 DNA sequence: TGTGCCAGCAGCCCCGGGACTAGCGTTATCGAGCAGTACTTC.